Presented here are 13 T cell receptor beta chains from one specimen sequenced in a study of blood T cell repertoires in COVID-19. Here immunoSEQ multiplex PCR was the method, and the copy in TCRdb shows in-frame clones only, minus some. This sample has about 220,000 clones, with roughly 87% found just once. The sample was peripheral blood. The origin of the receptors is a man aged 40-55 years with active or convalescent COVID-19.

V and J are TRBV5-1 and TRBJ1-1; D is unresolved. Germline V gives CDR1 SGHRS, CDR2 YFSETQ. CDR3 length: 16 amino acids. Trimming removed 0 bases at V and 1 base at J, with 13 bases between. CDR3 loop: CASSLDTGRGNTEAFF. CDR3 bases: TGCGCCAGCAGCTTGGATACGGGGAGAGGGAACACTGAAGCTTTCTTT.

This clone was seen only once. This chain connects TRBV7-9 to TRBJ2-1; TRBD1 matches 10 bases. The CDR3 length is 17 residues. CDR1 and CDR2 (germline): SEHNR, FQNEAQ (reference sequence). V trimming: 3 bases; J trimming: 4 bases; junction bases outside the gene matches: 9. The CDR3 spells CASSFQHGTGVYNEQFF. CDR3 sequence (DNA): TGTGCCAGCAGCTTTCAACACGGGACAGGGGTTTACAATGAGCAGTTCTTC.

This clone has only one observation. The CDR3 coding sequence is TGCGCCAGCAGCTGGGACATCTTCACTGGGGCCAACGTCCTGACTTTC. It yields the protein CASSWDIFTGANVLTF. V and J are TRBV5-1 and TRBJ2-6; D possibly corresponds to TRBD1 (6 bases). The CDR3 covers 16 residues. From germline, CDR1 is SGHRS and CDR2 YFSETQ. V lost 3 bases to trimming and J lost 2 bases, with 12 bases between them. Full variable domain (outside the CDR3, taken from reference TRBV5-1 and TRBJ2-6): KAGVTQTPRYLIKTRGQQVTLSCSPISGHRSVSWYQQTPGQGLQFLFEYFSETQRNKGNFPGRFSGRQFSNSRSEMNVSTLELGDSALYLCASSWDIFTGANVLTFGAGSRLTVL.

The table lists this clone with a few counts. This chain links TRBV5-1 with TRBJ2-7, with a tentative D call TRBD1 (6 bases). V shed 1 base and J shed 2 bases, with 10 bases lying between them. This CDR3 has 14 residues. From germline, CDR1 is SGHRS and CDR2 YFSETQ. The CDR3 loop reads CASSLSGAPYEQYF. The CDR3 DNA reads TGCGCCAGCAGCTTGTCAGGGGCCCCCTACGAGCAGTACTTC. Based on the CDR3 plus reference TRBV5-1 and TRBJ2-7, the full variable domain is KAGVTQTPRYLIKTRGQQVTLSCSPISGHRSVSWYQQTPGQGLQFLFEYFSETQRNKGNFPGRFSGRQFSNSRSEMNVSTLELGDSALYLCASSLSGAPYEQYFGPGTRLTVT.

The V call is TRBV28, the J call TRBJ1-2, with 8 bases matching TRBD1. The germline V gene encodes CDR1 MDHEN and CDR2 SYDVKM. The CDR3 runs 14 residues. With V trimmed by 5 bases and J by 8 bases, 10 bases remained unmatched. In nucleotides, the CDR3 is TGTGCCAGCAGTCTTCAGGGGGCTGATGGGGGCTACACCTTC. It is translated as CASSLQGADGGYTF.

The genes are TRBV6-5 and TRBJ2-4; D gene uncertain. V was cut by 0 bases and J by 0 bases, with 9 bases left in between. CDR1 is MNHEY and CDR2 is SVGAGI in the germline V gene. The CDR3 has 16 amino acids. The DNA of the CDR3 is TGTGCCAGCAGTTACTCGGCAGATTTAGCCAAAAACATTCAGTACTTC. It translates to CASSYSADLAKNIQYF.

V gene TRBV5-1 combines with J gene TRBJ2-5, with TRBD2 matching 8 bases. V shed 2 bases and J 1 base; nucleotides not matched to a gene: 7. The V gene's germline CDR1 is SGHRS and CDR2 YFSETQ. The CDR3 spans 16 residues. The CDR3, as DNA: TGCGCCAGCAGCTTCGGGGGGGTTACAGCCCAAGAGACCCAGTACTTC. Translation gives CASSFGGVTAQETQYF.

J is TRBJ1-1 and V is TRBV19; maybe TRBD1 (5 bases). The CDR3 sequence is 12 residues long. The ends were cut back, 2 bases at V and 11 bases at J, with 12 bases in the middle. CDR1 is LNHDA, CDR2 SQIVND, per germline (reference sequence). As DNA, the CDR3 is TGTGCCAGTAGTATATTGGACGGGGGGGCTTTCTTT. This sequence encodes CASSILDGGAFF.

This clone has just a few counts. J is TRBJ1-5 and V is TRBV19; 12 nucleotides agree with TRBD1. Germline CDR1 LNHDA, CDR2 SQIVND (reference sequence). Trimming cost V 5 bases and J 3 bases; bases outside gene matches: 14. This CDR3 is 19 amino acids long. The CDR3 bases are TGTGCCAGTAGTTCTACCATCTCCGGGACAGGGGGCATCAATCAGCCCCAGCATTTT. Its translation is CASSSTISGTGGINQPQHF.

As regards this clone: Different DNA sequences within this sample yield the same CDR3. This chain links TRBV19 with TRBJ1-5; tentatively, D is TRBD1 (6 bases). The CDR3 spans 14 residues. The germline V gene has CDR1 LNHDA and CDR2 SQIVND (reference sequence). V was pared by 5 bases and J by 6 bases, with 14 bases between. The chain's CDR3 is CASSLQGLGQPQHF. CDR3 nucleotide sequence: TGTGCCAGTAGTCTACAGGGTTTGGGTCAGCCCCAGCATTTT.

This rearrangement joins TRBV7-9 to TRBJ2-1, with 9 nucleotides matching TRBD1. Trimming cost V 5 bases and J 6 bases; bases outside gene matches: 14. This CDR3 has 17 amino acids. From germline, CDR1 is SEHNR and CDR2 FQNEAQ (reference sequence). The CDR3 protein is CASSPDRGGFRLNEQFF. As DNA, the CDR3 is TGTGCCAGCAGCCCGGACAGGGGAGGGTTTCGCCTCAATGAGCAGTTCTTC.

This chain links TRBV11-3 with TRBJ2-1; D uncertain. The CDR3 sequence is 13 residues long. V lost 2 bases and J 5 bases, leaving 7 bases between the germline ends. Germline values: CDR1 SGHNT, CDR2 YENEEA. The CDR3 bases are TGTGCCAGCAGCTTAAACAGAGACAATGAGCAGTTCTTC. This codes for CASSLNRDNEQFF.

V and J are TRBV18 and TRBJ1-5; tentative D call: TRBD1 (5 bases). This CDR3 comprises 16 residues. The germline V gene has CDR1 KGHSH and CDR2 LQKENI. The ends were cut back, 3 bases at V and 1 base at J, with 13 bases in the middle. Written as DNA, the CDR3 is TGTGCCAGCTCACCGGCCACGGGGGTGAGCAATCAGCCCCAGCATTTT. Its translation: CASSPATGVSNQPQHF.